This TCR beta chain comes out of a study of blood T cell repertoires in COVID-19. Overall study: Material from acute and convalescent COVID-19 was sourced from the United States, Italy and Spain. The cDNA or gDNA used as material had been derived from T cells, B-cell-depleted T cells, or PBMCs.

Sequencing was performed with immunoSEQ multiplex PCR; in TCRdb, only in-frame clones are kept and a portion is missing. The sample consists of about 73,000 clones, approximately 84% of them appearing once. The sequence was collected from a human donor in a cohort sampled during active COVID-19. Material: peripheral blood.

The CDR3, as DNA: TGTGCCAGCAGTGAAGAAGGGGTTGGTGAGACCCAGTACTTC. It yields the protein CASSEEGVGETQYF. The chain recombines TRBV2 with TRBJ2-5; TRBD1 is a possible D gene (5 bases). Germline CDR1 reads SNHLY; CDR2 reads FYNNEI. V dropped 1 base and J dropped 5 bases, with 11 bases sitting between them. The CDR3 is 14 residues long.